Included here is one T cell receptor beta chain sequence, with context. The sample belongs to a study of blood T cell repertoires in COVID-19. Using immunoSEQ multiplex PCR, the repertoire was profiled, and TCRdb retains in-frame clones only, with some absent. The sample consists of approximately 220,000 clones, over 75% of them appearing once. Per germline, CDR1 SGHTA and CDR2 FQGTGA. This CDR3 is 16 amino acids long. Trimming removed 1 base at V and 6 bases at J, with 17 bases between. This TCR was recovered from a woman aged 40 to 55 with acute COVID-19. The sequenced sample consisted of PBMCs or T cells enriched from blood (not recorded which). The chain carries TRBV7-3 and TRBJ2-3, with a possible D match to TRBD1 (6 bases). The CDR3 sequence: CASSLNPGTKGDTQYF. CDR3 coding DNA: TGTGCCAGCAGCTTAAATCCCGGGACAAAAGGGGATACGCAGTATTTT.